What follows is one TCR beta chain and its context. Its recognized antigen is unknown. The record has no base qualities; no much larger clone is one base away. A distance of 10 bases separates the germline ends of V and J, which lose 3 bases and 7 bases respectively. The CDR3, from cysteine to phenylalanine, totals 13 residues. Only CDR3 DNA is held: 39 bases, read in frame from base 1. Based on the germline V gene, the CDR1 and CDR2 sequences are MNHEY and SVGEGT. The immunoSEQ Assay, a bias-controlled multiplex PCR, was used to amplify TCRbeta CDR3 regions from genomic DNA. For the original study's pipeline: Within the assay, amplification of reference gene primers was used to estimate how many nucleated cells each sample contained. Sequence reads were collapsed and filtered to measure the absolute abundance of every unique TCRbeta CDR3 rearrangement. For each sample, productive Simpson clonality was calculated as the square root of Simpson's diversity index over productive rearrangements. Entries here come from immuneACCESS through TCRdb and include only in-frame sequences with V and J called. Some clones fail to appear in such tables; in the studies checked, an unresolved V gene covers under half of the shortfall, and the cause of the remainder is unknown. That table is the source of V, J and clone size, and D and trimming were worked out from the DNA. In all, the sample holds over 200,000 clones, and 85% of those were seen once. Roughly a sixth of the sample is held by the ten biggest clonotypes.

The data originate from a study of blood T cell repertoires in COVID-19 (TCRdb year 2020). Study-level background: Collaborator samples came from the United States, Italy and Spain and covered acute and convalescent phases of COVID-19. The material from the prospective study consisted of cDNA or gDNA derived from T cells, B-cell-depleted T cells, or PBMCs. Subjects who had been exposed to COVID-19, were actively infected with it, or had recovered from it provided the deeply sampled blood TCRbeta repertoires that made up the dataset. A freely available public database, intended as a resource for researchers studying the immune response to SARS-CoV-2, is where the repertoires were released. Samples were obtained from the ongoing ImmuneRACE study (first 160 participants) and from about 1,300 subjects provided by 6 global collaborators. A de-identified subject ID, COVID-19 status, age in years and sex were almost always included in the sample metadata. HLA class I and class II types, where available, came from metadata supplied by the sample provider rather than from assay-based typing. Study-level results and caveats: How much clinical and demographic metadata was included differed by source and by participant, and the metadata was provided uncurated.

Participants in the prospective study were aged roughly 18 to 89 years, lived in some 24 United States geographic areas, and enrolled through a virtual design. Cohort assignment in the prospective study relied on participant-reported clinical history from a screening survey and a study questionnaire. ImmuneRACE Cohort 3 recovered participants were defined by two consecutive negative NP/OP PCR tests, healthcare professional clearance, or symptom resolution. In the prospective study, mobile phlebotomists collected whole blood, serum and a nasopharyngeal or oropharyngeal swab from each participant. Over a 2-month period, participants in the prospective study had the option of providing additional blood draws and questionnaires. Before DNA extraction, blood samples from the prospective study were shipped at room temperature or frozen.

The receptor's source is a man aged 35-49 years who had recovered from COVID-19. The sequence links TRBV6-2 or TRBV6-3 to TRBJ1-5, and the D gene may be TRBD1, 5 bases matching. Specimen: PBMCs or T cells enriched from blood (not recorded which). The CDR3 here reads CASSYMRQQPQHF. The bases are TGTGCCAGCAGTTATATGCGACAGCAGCCCCAGCATTTT.